Shown below are 26 T cell receptor beta chains from a single sample sequenced in a study of T cell responses to AZD1222 COVID-19 vaccine. Libraries were prepared by immunoSEQ multiplex PCR; TCRdb keeps only in-frame clonotypes and omits some of them. The table lists some 110,000 clones, around 94% of them singletons, with 1.7% in the top ten. This material consisted of peripheral blood, taken on day 0 of AZD1222 vaccination. These TCRs come from an adult in good health.

The chain carries TRBV7-6 and TRBJ1-1, with TRBD1 matching 8 bases. CDR3 length: 15 amino acids. Germline loops: CDR1 SGHVS, CDR2 FNYEAQ. Trimming removed 5 bases from V and 7 bases from J; junction bases left unmatched: 12. CDR3: CASSETGTGGDEAFF. The DNA of the CDR3 is TGTGCCAGCAGCGAAACCGGGACAGGAGGTGATGAAGCTTTCTTT.

This chain joins TRBV2 and TRBJ2-5; TRBD2 agrees at 8 bases. V lost 2 bases and J lost 5; bases outside the gene matches: 1. Germline V CDR1 and CDR2: SNHLY, FYNNEI. The CDR3 is 13 residues long. DNA for the CDR3: TGTGCCAGCAGTGAACTAGCGGGCGAGACCCAGTACTTC. This sequence encodes CASSELAGETQYF. The complete variable domain, with remaining parts taken from reference TRBV2 and TRBJ2-5, reads EPEVTQTPSHQVTQMGQEVILRCVPISNHLYFYWYRQILGQKVEFLVSFYNNEISEKSEIFDDQFSVERPDGSNFTLKIRSTKLEDSAMYFCASSELAGETQYFGPGTRLLVL.

The genes are TRBV7-3 and TRBJ2-3; perhaps TRBD2 as D (5 bases). Germline CDR1 reads SGHTA; CDR2 reads FQGTGA. The length of the CDR3 is 13 residues. V was cut by 5 bases and J by 6 bases, with 12 bases left in between. The CDR3 sequence: CASSPTPGDTQYF. The CDR3 region has the DNA TGTGCCAGCAGCCCGACCCCGGGGGATACGCAGTATTTT. The variable domain in full, completed from reference TRBV7-3 and TRBJ2-3, reads GAGVSQTPSNKVTEKGKYVELRCDPISGHTALYWYRQSLGQGPEFLIYFQGTGAADDSGLPNDRFFAVRPEGSVSTLKIQRTERGDSAVYLCASSPTPGDTQYFGPGTRLTVL.

Of note for this clone: Other DNA sequences in the same sample also yield this CDR3. The gene calls are TRBV27 and TRBJ1-2; D unclear. CDR3 size: 11 residues. Germline CDR1 reads MNHEY; CDR2 reads SMNVEV (reference sequence). V lost 6 bases and J lost 4, with 6 bases in between. This chain's CDR3 is CASSPGYGYTF. CDR3 in DNA: TGTGCCAGCAGCCCAGGCTATGGCTACACCTTC.

This chain joins TRBV2 and TRBJ2-1, with D perhaps matching TRBD2 (6 bases). V was shortened by 4 bases and J by 0 bases, with 10 bases between the two germline ends. The germline CDR1 and CDR2 sequences are SNHLY and FYNNEI. The CDR3 consists of 15 residues. In nucleotides, the CDR3 is TGTGCCAGCAGTGCGGGGGAAACCTCCTACAATGAGCAGTTCTTC. It codes for CASSAGETSYNEQFF.

In nucleotides, the CDR3 is TGTGCCAGCAGCGCCCACGACAGACTCTATGGCTACACCTTC. Protein sequence: CASSAHDRLYGYTF. This rearrangement joins TRBV7-2 to TRBJ1-2; TRBD1 might be the D (5 bases). This CDR3 has 14 residues. V was shortened by 5 bases and J by 4 bases, with 14 bases between the two germline ends. Germline CDR1 and CDR2: SGHTA and FQGNSA.

This clone was seen just once. CDR3 amino acids: CASSGGWAGNTIYF. The CDR3 DNA is TGTGCCAGCAGCGGTGGCTGGGCTGGAAACACCATATATTTT. This chain connects TRBV9 to TRBJ1-3; D gene uncertain. The CDR3 extends over 14 amino acids. CDR1 and CDR2 (germline): SGDLS, YYNGEE. The ends were cut back, 3 bases at V and 2 bases at J, with 9 bases in the middle.

This clone has just one count. CDR3 sequence: CASSDSIGTDTQYF. The CDR3 DNA reads as TGTGCCAGCAGTGACTCTATTGGGACAGATACGCAGTATTTT. The chain recombines TRBV6-4 with TRBJ2-3, with unresolved D. CDR1 is MRHNA and CDR2 is SNTAGT in the germline V gene. The CDR3 is made up of 14 amino acids. Trimming removed 0 bases at V and 3 bases at J, with 7 bases between.

The gene calls are TRBV7-8 and TRBJ1-2; possibly TRBD1 for D (6 bases). This CDR3 is 16 amino acids long. Per germline, CDR1 SGHVS and CDR2 FQNEAQ. Trimming removed 4 bases at V and 7 bases at J, with 22 bases between. CDR3 bases: TGTGCCAGCAGCTACGGCAGGGCCAGGGGAGAGAGTGGCTACACCTTC. It specifies CASSYGRARGESGYTF.

This sequence joins TRBV15 and TRBJ2-1; TRBD2 is a possible D gene (6 bases). V was shortened by 0 bases and J by 2 bases, with 8 bases between the two germline ends. Germline CDR1 is LNHNV and CDR2 is YYDKDF (reference sequence). This CDR3 comprises 15 residues. The CDR3 DNA sequence: TGTGCCACCAGCAGAGATGGGGGGACCTACAATGAGCAGTTCTTC. Encoded protein: CATSRDGGTYNEQFF.

The chain has TRBV15 and TRBJ1-4, with a possible D match to TRBD1 (6 bases). Trimming removed 0 bases at V and 7 bases at J, with 18 bases between. The CDR3 length is 17 residues. CDR1 is LNHNV and CDR2 is YYDKDF in the germline V gene (reference sequence). The CDR3 DNA sequence: TGTGCCACCAGCAGAGAACCCCACAGGGTGGGGGGTGAAAAACTGTTTTTT. Its translation is CATSREPHRVGGEKLFF.

The V call is TRBV4-1, the J call TRBJ2-6, with D perhaps matching TRBD2 (6 bases). The CDR3 is 19 amino acids. The V end lost 4 bases, the J end lost 2 bases, and 21 bases lay between the germline ends. Germline CDR1 reads MGHRA; CDR2 reads YSYEKL. The CDR3 spells CASSPAVGGLAAGANVLTF. The CDR3 DNA reads TGCGCCAGCAGCCCCGCAGTAGGAGGGCTCGCGGCTGGGGCCAACGTCCTGACTTTC.

The genes are TRBV6-5 and TRBJ1-1; D may be TRBD1 (5 bases). The CDR3 sequence is 12 residues long. V lost 8 bases to trimming and J lost 4 bases, with 11 bases between them. The germline gives CDR1 MNHEY, CDR2 SVGAGI. DNA of the CDR3: TGTGCCAGCCTTGGGGGGTCCACTGAAGCTTTCTTT. It encodes CASLGGSTEAFF.

The chain links TRBV27 to TRBJ2-1; no clear D gene. The CDR3 is 15 amino acids. Trimming took 2 bases from V and 0 from J, leaving 8 bases between them. Germline lookup yields CDR1 MNHEY and CDR2 SMNVEV (reference sequence). The CDR3 loop reads CASSLDWNSYNEQFF. The CDR3 DNA sequence: TGTGCCAGCAGTTTAGACTGGAACTCCTACAATGAGCAGTTCTTC.

The chain recombines TRBV29-1 with TRBJ1-1; TRBD1 might be the D (5 bases). The V end was cut by 0 bases, the J end by 6 bases, with 20 bases between. Germline assignment: CDR1 SQVTM and CDR2 ANQGSEA. CDR3 size: 16 residues. CDR3 protein: CSVEDQEGRQGSEAFF. CDR3 coding DNA: TGCAGCGTTGAAGATCAGGAGGGACGGCAAGGGTCTGAAGCTTTCTTT.

The chain employs TRBV6-5 and TRBJ1-1; no reliable D call. The CDR3 totals 16 residues. The V end was cut by 4 bases, the J end by 0 bases, with 15 bases between. In germline, CDR1 is MNHEY, CDR2 SVGAGI. Here the CDR3 DNA reads TGTGCCAGCAGTTCCCGCCCACCCGGGATGAACACTGAAGCTTTCTTT. This codes for CASSSRPPGMNTEAFF.

The sample holds one count of this clone. The gene calls are TRBV7-9 and TRBJ2-1; the match to TRBD1 covers 7 bases. The CDR3 has 13 residues. J was trimmed by 9 bases and V by 3 bases; bases with no gene match: 5. Germline V CDR1 and CDR2: SEHNR, FQNEAQ (reference sequence). In DNA form, the CDR3 reads TGTGCCAGCAGCTTCTCGACAGGGTCTGAGCAGTTCTTC. It encodes CASSFSTGSEQFF.

J is TRBJ1-6 and V is TRBV5-6; D is undetermined. CDR3 length: 15 residues. Trimming took off 3 bases at V and 9 bases at J, with 16 bases between the two ends. The germline V gene encodes CDR1 SGHDT and CDR2 YYEEEE. The CDR3 spells CASSSTSGAVSPLHF. The CDR3 bases are TGTGCCAGCAGCTCGACCTCTGGAGCAGTTTCACCCCTCCACTTT.

This rearrangement joins TRBV7-8 to TRBJ2-2; 8 bases are a match to TRBD1. With 5 bases clipped from V and 8 bases from J, the junction kept 10 bases outside the gene matches. The CDR3 is 15 residues long. Germline V gene data show CDR1 as SGHVS and CDR2 as FQNEAQ. CDR3 sequence reads: CASSRGTGTIGELFF. CDR3 bases: TGTGCCAGCAGCAGGGGGACAGGCACTATTGGGGAGCTGTTTTTT.

This rearrangement joins TRBV9 to TRBJ2-2; TRBD2 matches 10 bases. CDR3 length equals 15 residues. V dropped 3 bases and J dropped 4; count of bases not matched to a gene: 3. CDR1 is SGDLS, CDR2 YYNGEE, per germline. The CDR3, as DNA: TGTGCCAGCAGCGGAGGGACTAGCGCCACCGGGGAGCTGTTTTTT. Encoded protein: CASSGGTSATGELFF.

This clone came up once. The chain has TRBV10-2 and TRBJ1-1, with TRBD1 matching 7 bases. Trimming took 2 bases from V and 5 from J; bases not matched to a gene: 5. The germline V gene encodes CDR1 WSHSY and CDR2 SAAADI. This CDR3 has 14 residues. In nucleotides, the CDR3 is TGCGCCAGCAGTGAGGTTGACAGGGAAACTGAAGCTTTCTTT. Translating gives CASSEVDRETEAFF.

This chain joins TRBV27 and TRBJ2-7; D unresolved. V lost 1 base and J lost 4, with 8 bases in between. The CDR3 consists of 13 residues. Germline V CDR1 and CDR2: MNHEY, SMNVEV (reference sequence). The chain's CDR3 is CASSLYYGYEQYV. The CDR3 bases are TGTGCCAGCAGTTTATATTACGGGTACGAGCAGTACGTC.

The chain joins TRBV11-2 to TRBJ2-7; 11 positions match TRBD2. With V trimmed by 6 bases and J by 0 bases, 4 bases remained unmatched. The length of the CDR3 is 15 residues. In germline, CDR1 is SGHAT, CDR2 FQNNGV. CDR3 nucleotide sequence: TGTGCCAGCAGACGCCTAGCGGGGGGCTCCTACGAGCAGTACGTC. Protein product: CASRRLAGGSYEQYV.

Concerning this clone itself: Other nucleotide sequences in the sample specify the same CDR3. The genes are TRBV5-1 and TRBJ2-3, with D hard to call. Germline V lookup: CDR1 SGHRS, CDR2 YFSETQ. V lost 0 bases to trimming and J lost 3 bases, with 5 bases between them. This CDR3 is 13 amino acids long. CDR3 in amino acids: CASSLAGTDTQYF. CDR3 DNA: TGCGCCAGCAGCTTGGCGGGTACAGATACGCAGTATTTT. The full variable domain, with the rest looked up from reference TRBV5-1 and TRBJ2-3, is KAGVTQTPRYLIKTRGQQVTLSCSPISGHRSVSWYQQTPGQGLQFLFEYFSETQRNKGNFPGRFSGRQFSNSRSEMNVSTLELGDSALYLCASSLAGTDTQYFGPGTRLTVL.

This chain connects TRBV18 to TRBJ1-2; 7 bases fit TRBD1. The V segment lost 4 bases and the J segment 1 base; nucleotides outside the gene matches: 9. Germline V gene sequence: CDR1 KGHSH, CDR2 LQKENI. The CDR3 has 16 amino acids. Written as DNA, the CDR3 is TGTGCCAGCTCACTCCGGACAGGTCCCATTAACTATGGCTACACCTTC. It is translated as CASSLRTGPINYGYTF.

This clone has a single count. The V and J genes are TRBV11-3 and TRBJ2-2; either TRBD1 or TRBD2 may fit D (6 bases each). Germline V gives CDR1 SGHNT, CDR2 YENEEA. V was shortened by 4 bases and J by 9 bases, with 12 bases between the two germline ends. CDR3 length: 13 residues. The CDR3 loop reads CASSSRGDRELFF. CDR3 coding DNA: TGTGCCAGCAGCTCAAGGGGGGACCGGGAGCTGTTTTTT.